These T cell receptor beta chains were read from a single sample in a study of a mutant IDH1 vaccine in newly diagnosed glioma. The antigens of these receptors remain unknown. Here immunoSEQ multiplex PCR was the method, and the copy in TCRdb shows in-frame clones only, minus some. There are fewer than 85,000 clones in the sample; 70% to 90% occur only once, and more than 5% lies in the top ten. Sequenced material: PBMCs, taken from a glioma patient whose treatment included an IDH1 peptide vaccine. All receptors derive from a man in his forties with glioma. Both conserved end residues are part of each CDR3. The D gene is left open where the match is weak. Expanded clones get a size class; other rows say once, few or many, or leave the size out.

TGTGCCACCTCACTAGCGGGAACTCTCTCCTACGAGCAGTACTTC	CATSLAGTLSYEQYF	TRBD2	.	TRBJ2-7	TRBV19
TGTGCCAGCTCGTCCCAGAGAGGAGGCAATTCACCCCTCCACTTT	CASSSQRGGNSPLHF	.	.	TRBJ1-6	TRBV18
TGTGCCAGCAGTTACTCGCCGAGCTCCTACGAGCAGTACTTC	CASSYSPSSYEQYF	.	.	TRBJ2-7	TRBV6-6
TGTGCCAGCAGTGGCCCGGGAGCGGGCAATCAGCCCCAGCATTTT	CASSGPGAGNQPQHF	.	.	TRBJ1-5	TRBV2
TGTGCCAGTAGTATAGATCGGACAGCCTCTGAAGCTTTCTTT	CASSIDRTASEAFF	.	.	TRBJ1-1	TRBV19
TGTGCCAGCAGCTCACCGGACGAGGAATCCTATAATTCACCCCTCCACTTT	CASSSPDEESYNSPLHF	.	.	TRBJ1-6	TRBV5-4
TGTGCCAGCAGCGCCCGACTGGCGGACACTGAAGCTTTCTTT	CASSARLADTEAFF	.	.	TRBJ1-1	TRBV7-2
TGTGCCTGGAGTGTACTGGGGACAGGAATGAACACTGAAGCTTTCTTT	CAWSVLGTGMNTEAFF	TRBD1	.	TRBJ1-1	TRBV30
TGTGCCATCGGATCGGCAGGCAAACAGCCCCAGCATTTT	CAIGSAGKQPQHF	.	once	TRBJ1-5	TRBV10-3
TGTGCCAGCAGCGGAACCCAAACGAACACCGGGGAGCTGTTTTTT	CASSGTQTNTGELFF	.	once	TRBJ2-2	TRBV6-6
TGTGCCAGCTCCCACGGGGACAAGGGGGCTGGACAGCCCCAGCATTTT	CASSHGDKGAGQPQHF	TRBD1	.	TRBJ1-5	TRBV18